This record covers a single T cell receptor (beta chain). The data stem from a study of OX40 agonist ivuxolimab in advanced cancers. Turning to the study itself: Treatment received earlier with anti-PD-1, anti-PD-L1 or anti-CTLA-4 agents was allowed, and under 50% had some.

The germline gives CDR1 LNHDA, CDR2 SQIVND (reference sequence). V trimming: 4 bases; J trimming: 7 bases; junction bases outside the gene matches: 7. The CDR3 consists of 14 residues. Sequencing was performed with immunoSEQ multiplex PCR; in TCRdb, only in-frame clones are kept and a portion is missing. There are some 75,000 clones in the sample; about 88% occur only once, and 2.5% to 3% lies in the top ten. The source was CD4+ or CD8+ T cells sorted from blood, collected in a trial of the OX40 agonist ivuxolimab. This clonotype originated in an adult with an advanced solid tumor such as melanoma, head and neck, liver or kidney cancer. V gene TRBV19 combines with J gene TRBJ1-2, with 9 bases lining up with TRBD1. CDR3 nucleotides: TGTGCCAGTAGTAACACAGGGGGCAGTCCTGGCTACACCTTC. It is translated as CASSNTGGSPGYTF.